The TCR beta chain described here comes from a study of post-analysis software for immune sequencing data. Broader study findings: Five TRBV segments were more frequent in patients than controls; TRBV5-6, TRBV5-1 and TRBV20-1 belonged to this group.

The TCR beta cDNA libraries carried unique molecular identifiers. Each CDR3 protein gets one entry after TCRdb re-called the PCR reads with MiXCR. The profile shows roughly 410,000 distinct CDR3 sequences, around 37% of them singletons. The ends were cut back, 6 bases at V and 1 base at J, with 16 bases in the middle. The CDR3 spans 14 residues. Per the germline V gene, CDR1 is SQVTM and CDR2 is ANQGSEA. This clonotype was seen more than once but under ten times. The antigen remains unidentified. The chain combines TRBV29-1 with TRBJ2-7; D possibly matches TRBD1 or TRBD2 (5 bases each). Material for sequencing was blood. The origin of this receptor is a girl aged 5-17 years with multiple sclerosis. Written as DNA, the CDR3 is TGCAGCGTGGGACCTCGAGGCCCTTCCTACGAGCAGTACTTC. Amino acids: CSVGPRGPSYEQYF.